The 10 T cell receptor beta chains below all came from one sample that was sequenced in a study of T cells expressing NK-cell markers. TCRdb reprocessed the 5' RACE reads and keeps a single row for each CDR3 protein, giving no DNA. The ten top clones account for 45% to 65%, within a sample of about 20,000 distinct CDR3 sequences. The material sequenced was blood T cells: a sorted CD56 or NKG2C T cell subset, CD4+ or CD8+ T cells, or bulk PBMC T cells (not recorded which). The receptors stem from a man between 18 and 69 years old in good health.

The chain is built from TRBV7-9 and TRBJ2-3. Germline V gives CDR1 SEHNR, CDR2 FQNEAQ (reference sequence). The CDR3 has 14 amino acids. CDR3 region: CASSLSAGTDTQYF.

The V call is TRBV5-1, the J call TRBJ2-1. CDR1 is SGHRS and CDR2 is YFSETQ in the germline V gene. This CDR3 comprises 17 residues. The CDR3 here is CASSLTDPYSSYNEQFF.

J is TRBJ2-3 and V is TRBV20-1; no DNA is available, so the TRBD2 call from TCRdb remains unchecked. The CDR3 has 15 residues. Per the germline V gene, CDR1 is DFQATT and CDR2 is SNEGSKA (reference sequence). This chain's CDR3 is CSAQQTGTSADTQYF.

This rearrangement joins TRBV30 to TRBJ2-2; without DNA, the TCRdb call of TRBD2 cannot be checked. The CDR3 loop spans 15 amino acids. Germline assignment: CDR1 GTSNPN and CDR2 SVGIG (reference sequence). The CDR3 protein is CAWGRAAGNTGELFF.

The chain recombines TRBV5-1 with TRBJ2-7; TCRdb names TRBD1, which stays unverified in the absence of DNA. The germline V gene encodes CDR1 SGHRS and CDR2 YFSETQ. The CDR3 sequence is 16 residues long. The CDR3: CASSLGDSRGSYEQYF. Using reference TRBV5-1 and TRBJ2-7 for the parts outside the CDR3, the full variable domain is KAGVTQTPRYLIKTRGQQVTLSCSPISGHRSVSWYQQTPGQGLQFLFEYFSETQRNKGNFPGRFSGRQFSNSRSEMNVSTLELGDSALYLCASSLGDSRGSYEQYFGPGTRLTVT.

The V and J genes are TRBV2 and TRBJ1-4. Germline V CDR1 and CDR2: SNHLY, FYNNEI. The CDR3 has 15 residues. The CDR3 protein is CASISPGTSAEKLFF. The whole variable domain, remainder taken from reference TRBV2 and TRBJ1-4, is EPEVTQTPSHQVTQMGQEVILRCVPISNHLYFYWYRQILGQKVEFLVSFYNNEISEKSEIFDDQFSVERPDGSNFTLKIRSTKLEDSAMYFCASISPGTSAEKLFFGSGTQLSVL.

The genes are TRBV10-3 and TRBJ2-3. The CDR3 is 13 residues long. CDR1 and CDR2 (germline): ENHRY, SYGVKD. This chain's CDR3 is CAISESVADTQYF.

The rearrangement uses TRBV6-5 and TRBJ1-5; as DNA is missing, the TRBD1 call by TCRdb cannot be tested. This CDR3 is 17 amino acids long. The germline V gene has CDR1 MNHEY and CDR2 SVGAGI. This CDR3 reads CASSPHDRGYSNQPQHF.

The rearrangement links TRBV7-2 to TRBJ2-1; TCRdb indicates TRBD1, and absent DNA this call remains unverified. Germline CDR1 SGHTA, CDR2 FQGNSA. The CDR3 loop spans 15 amino acids. CDR3 loop: CASSLEGGGPGWKFF. Filled out from reference TRBV7-2 and TRBJ2-1, the complete variable domain reads GAGVSQSPSNKVTEKGKDVELRCDPISGHTALYWYRQSLGQGLEFLIYFQGNSAPDKSGLPSDRFSAERTGGSVSTLTIQRTQQEDSAVYLCASSLEGGGPGWKFFGPGTRLTVL.

This rearrangement joins TRBV3-1 to TRBJ2-3; TCRdb outputs TRBD2, but without DNA this stays unchecked. The CDR3 length is 16 residues. Germline-derived CDR1 and CDR2 are LGHDT and YNNKEL (reference sequence). The CDR3 is CASSQLAGGPVDTQYF.